The 27 T cell receptor beta chains presented below share a single source sample, sequenced in a study of cytomegalovirus exposure and HLA in healthy donors. A multiplex PCR was run with 60 Vbeta primers and 13 Jbeta primers. TCRdb keeps only in-frame clones here, not all; method: immunoSEQ multiplex PCR. Among 110,000 or so clones listed, 77% were seen once. Material: PBMCs. The receptors were gathered from a man younger than 35 in good health and CMV-seropositive.

The chain carries TRBV5-4 and TRBJ2-7; maybe TRBD1 (5 bases). The germline V and J ends were trimmed by 0 bases and 1 base, with 17 bases remaining between them. The CDR3 sequence is 17 residues long. CDR1 and CDR2 (germline): SGHNT, YYREEE (reference sequence). The DNA for the CDR3 is TGTGCCAGCAGCTTGGATTTTCGACAGTCGACTTCCTACGAGCAGTACTTC. Its translation: CASSLDFRQSTSYEQYF.

The rearrangement joins TRBV11-3 to TRBJ1-6; possible D gene TRBD1, 5 bases. Per the germline V gene, CDR1 is SGHNT and CDR2 is YENEEA. This CDR3 is built from 14 residues. V shed 5 bases and J shed 7 bases, with 12 bases lying between them. The DNA of the CDR3 is TGTGCCAGCAGCCCCGGGGGGGGAAATTCACCCCTCCACTTT. It encodes CASSPGGGNSPLHF. The variable domain in full, with the rest retrieved from reference TRBV11-3 and TRBJ1-6, is EAGVVQSPRYKIIEKKQPVAFWCNPISGHNTLYWYLQNLGQGPELLIRYENEEAVDDSQLPKDRFSAERLKGVDSTLKIQPAELGDSAVYLCASSPGGGNSPLHFGNGTRLTVT.

This chain links TRBV7-9 with TRBJ1-1, with a possible D match to TRBD1 (6 bases). V was pared by 7 bases and J by 0 bases, with 18 bases between. The CDR3 consists of 16 residues. Germline CDR1 is SEHNR and CDR2 is FQNEAQ (reference sequence). CDR3 region: CASITGQGPMNTEAFF. The CDR3 bases are TGTGCCAGCATCACCGGCCAGGGGCCGATGAACACTGAAGCTTTCTTT. The complete variable domain, with remaining parts taken from reference TRBV7-9 and TRBJ1-1, reads DTGVSQNPRHKITKRGQNVTFRCDPISEHNRLYWYRQTLGQGPEFLTYFQNEAQLEKSRLLSDRFSAERPKGSFSTLEIQRTEQGDSAMYLCASITGQGPMNTEAFFGQGTRLTVV.

Remarks on this clone: At one boundary the junction diverges from the germline segment, which might be a read error. V gene TRBV28 combines with J gene TRBJ1-3; a weak D match, TRBD1 (5 bases). Germline V gene sequence: CDR1 MDHEN, CDR2 SYDVKM. The CDR3 consists of 17 residues. CDR3 region: CASRRRGGGNSGITIYF. CDR3 coding DNA: TGTGCCAGCAGGCGACGCGGGGGGGGAAACTCTGGAATCACCATATATTTT.

This clone was observed a handful of times. The V call is TRBV19, the J call TRBJ1-5; 7 nucleotides align to TRBD1. The CDR3 covers 15 residues. Germline V CDR1 and CDR2: LNHDA, SQIVND (reference sequence). J gave up 6 bases and V 3 bases, and 8 bases lay outside the gene matches. The CDR3 spells CASSIRQGGFQPQHF. The CDR3 nucleotides read TGTGCCAGTAGTATCCGCCAGGGGGGATTTCAGCCCCAGCATTTT.

V and J are TRBV11-3 and TRBJ1-1; D is possibly TRBD1 (6 bases). Germline V lookup: CDR1 SGHNT, CDR2 YENEEA. Trimming took 5 bases from V and 2 from J, leaving 24 bases between them. The CDR3 length is 18 residues. CDR3 region: CASSLTKPGHLSNTEAFF. As DNA, the CDR3 is TGTGCCAGCAGCCTTACAAAGCCGGGACACTTATCTAACACTGAAGCTTTCTTT.

The chain carries TRBV4-1 and TRBJ1-2; possible D gene TRBD1, 5 bases. V dropped 5 bases and J dropped 8 bases, with 18 bases sitting between them. Germline V gives CDR1 MGHRA, CDR2 YSYEKL. This CDR3 contains 14 residues. CDR3 nucleotides: TGCGCCAGCAGCAATGTGGGGGGAAATGACGGCTACACCTTC. It yields the protein CASSNVGGNDGYTF.

The V call is TRBV29-1, the J call TRBJ1-1; D is possibly TRBD1 (6 bases). V was clipped by 4 bases and J by 4 bases, with 10 bases between them. The CDR3 spans 12 residues. Per germline, CDR1 SQVTM and CDR2 ANQGSEA. In DNA, the CDR3 is TGCAGCGTTGTGAGGGGGGGCACTGAAGCTTTCTTT. It specifies CSVVRGGTEAFF.

For the CDR3, the DNA is TGTGCCAGCAGTCAGGTAGACAGACGTAATTCACCCCTCCACTTT. Translated, it gives CASSQVDRRNSPLHF. V gene TRBV5-4 combines with J gene TRBJ1-6; tentatively, D is TRBD1 (5 bases). CDR1 SGHNT and CDR2 YYREEE come from the germline V gene (reference sequence). Trimming pared 5 bases from V and 6 bases from J, leaving 15 bases between. The CDR3 is 15 residues long.

The gene calls are TRBV28 and TRBJ2-7; D ambiguous. The CDR3 loop spans 12 amino acids. Germline CDR1 and CDR2: MDHEN and SYDVKM. V shed 6 bases and J shed 2 bases, with 8 bases lying between them. The CDR3 DNA reads TGTGCCAGCAGCAGGCCTGCCTACGAGCAGTACTTC. It codes for CASSRPAYEQYF. Full variable domain (outside the CDR3, taken from reference TRBV28 and TRBJ2-7): DVKVTQSSRYLVKRTGEKVFLECVQDMDHENMFWYRQDPGLGLRLIYFSYDVKMKEKGDIPEGYSVSREKKERFSLILESASTNQTSMYLCASSRPAYEQYFGPGTRLTVT.

The chain has TRBV7-9 and TRBJ2-7; tentative D call: TRBD1 (5 bases). Germline CDR1 is SEHNR and CDR2 is FQNEAQ (reference sequence). Trimming pared 5 bases from V and 6 bases from J, leaving 26 bases between. There are 17 residues in the CDR3. The DNA for the CDR3 is TGTGCCAGCAGCCCACAGGTCCCACGGCAGGGTGAAGGCGAGCAGTACTTC. This codes for CASSPQVPRQGEGEQYF.

In its sample, this clone was seen a few times. Within the sample, other DNA sequences also encode this same CDR3. The rearrangement uses TRBV9 and TRBJ2-7, with 7 bases lining up with TRBD2. V was pared by 0 bases and J by 3 bases, with 3 bases of the junction left unmatched. The germline CDR1 and CDR2 sequences are SGDLS and YYNGEE. This CDR3 contains 14 residues. The DNA for the CDR3 is TGTGCCAGCAGCGTAGCTAGCGGAAACTACGAGCAGTACTTC. This encodes CASSVASGNYEQYF. The variable domain in full, completed from reference TRBV9 and TRBJ2-7, reads DSGVTQTPKHLITATGQRVTLRCSPRSGDLSVYWYQQSLDQGLQFLIQYYNGEERAKGNILERFSAQQFPDLHSELNLSSLELGDSALYFCASSVASGNYEQYFGPGTRLTVT.

With respect to this clone: Compared with germline, one end of the junction differs, possibly owing to a read error. The chain uses TRBV19 and TRBJ2-6, with D possibly matching TRBD1 (5 bases). Per germline, CDR1 LNHDA and CDR2 SQIVND (reference sequence). The CDR3 extends over 16 amino acids. The CDR3 loop reads CASRLRDTSGANGLTF. The CDR3, as DNA: TGTGCCAGTAGACTACGAGACACCTCTGGGGCCAACGGCCTGACTTTC.

V and J are TRBV5-1 and TRBJ2-7, with 8 bases aligning to TRBD2. V gave up 0 bases and J gave up 2 bases; unmatched junction bases: 4. Germline V gives CDR1 SGHRS, CDR2 YFSETQ. This CDR3 has 15 residues. CDR3 bases: TGCGCCAGCAGCTTGGCGGGGGGGTTAGCCTACGAGCAGTACTTC. It encodes CASSLAGGLAYEQYF. The full variable domain, with the rest looked up from reference TRBV5-1 and TRBJ2-7, is KAGVTQTPRYLIKTRGQQVTLSCSPISGHRSVSWYQQTPGQGLQFLFEYFSETQRNKGNFPGRFSGRQFSNSRSEMNVSTLELGDSALYLCASSLAGGLAYEQYFGPGTRLTVT.

The chain joins TRBV6-1 to TRBJ1-2; 12 bases align to TRBD1. Per germline, CDR1 MNHNS and CDR2 SASEGT. V was clipped by 5 bases and J by 7 bases; unmatched bases: 5. The CDR3 length is 14 residues. CDR3 DNA sequence: TGTGCCAGCAGTCCCGGGACAGGGGGCTCTGGCTACACCTTC. Translating it yields CASSPGTGGSGYTF.

The CDR3 reads CATSRGQGGRRGYTF. The CDR3 nucleotides are TGTGCCACCAGCAGAGGCCAGGGGGGCCGGCGAGGCTACACCTTC. The chain recombines TRBV15 with TRBJ1-2, with TRBD1 matching 7 bases. This CDR3 region has 15 residues. V shed 1 base and J 8 bases; nucleotides not matched to a gene: 10. CDR1 and CDR2 from the germline V gene are LNHNV and YYDKDF (reference sequence).

The V call is TRBV2, the J call TRBJ2-3; 10 positions agree with TRBD1. V shed 0 bases, J shed 1 base, and the junction held 1 base outside the gene matches. Germline CDR1 and CDR2: SNHLY and FYNNEI. CDR3 length: 16 residues. The CDR3 bases are TGTGCCAGCAGTGAAGCTGGGACAGGGGGCACAGATACGCAGTATTTT. Its translation is CASSEAGTGGTDTQYF.

This clone was picked up one time. One end of the junction does not line up with germline, which may come from a read error. This chain uses TRBV7-9 with TRBJ1-2; maybe TRBD1 (5 bases). Germline-derived CDR1 and CDR2 are SEHNR and FQNEAQ (reference sequence). The CDR3 totals 15 residues. The CDR3 here is CAGSPGRAGLYGYTF. The CDR3 DNA sequence: TGTGCCGGCAGCCCAGGGAGAGCGGGACTCTATGGCTACACCTTC.

This chain links TRBV6-4 with TRBJ2-1; 11 bases fit TRBD2. Germline V CDR1 and CDR2: MRHNA, SNTAGT. The CDR3 totals 16 residues. J lost 4 bases, V lost 6 bases, and 8 bases had no gene match. The CDR3 bases are TGTGCCAGCAGCTTTCATAGCGGGGGGGATTACAATGAGCAGTTCTTC. As protein: CASSFHSGGDYNEQFF.

The V gene is TRBV6-1, the J gene TRBJ1-3; D uncertain. Trimming took off 2 bases at V and 6 bases at J, with 8 bases between the two ends. The CDR3 consists of 13 residues. Per germline, CDR1 MNHNS and CDR2 SASEGT. CDR3 DNA: TGTGCCAGCAGTGAAACCCACAAAAACACCATATATTTT. Its translation: CASSETHKNTIYF.

This clone has a handful of counts. CDR3 in amino acids: CASSPGRVLSGNTIYF. As DNA, the CDR3 is TGTGCCAGCAGTCCTGGGCGCGTTCTCTCTGGAAACACCATATATTTT. The chain uses TRBV28 and TRBJ1-3; D gene ambiguous. Deletions cut 5 bases from V and 0 bases from J, with 14 bases between. Germline values: CDR1 MDHEN, CDR2 SYDVKM. This CDR3 has 16 residues.

The chain couples TRBV6-4 to TRBJ2-1, with 9 bases identical to TRBD2. CDR3 length: 16 residues. Germline CDR1 reads MRHNA; CDR2 reads SNTAGT. With V trimmed by 5 bases and J by 9 bases, 14 bases remained unmatched. In nucleotides, the CDR3 is TGTGCCAGCAGTCCATTATCGCTAGCGGGACTAGGTGAGCAGTTCTTC. It yields the protein CASSPLSLAGLGEQFF.

The V and J genes are TRBV15 and TRBJ1-2, with 7 nucleotides matching TRBD1. Germline values: CDR1 LNHNV, CDR2 YYDKDF (reference sequence). The CDR3 covers 13 residues. The V segment lost 6 bases and the J segment 8 bases; nucleotides outside the gene matches: 9. CDR3 loop: CATSLDRVEGYTF. For the CDR3, the DNA is TGTGCCACCAGTCTCGACAGGGTAGAGGGCTACACCTTC.

The rearrangement links TRBV29-1 to TRBJ1-5; TRBD1 might be the D (5 bases). The CDR3 totals 15 residues. V dropped 7 bases and J dropped 7 bases, with 23 bases sitting between them. Germline CDR1 reads SQVTM; CDR2 reads ANQGSEA. In DNA, the CDR3 is TGCAGCGCTGGGGATGGGGGGGTAGAGGGACAGCCCCAGCATTTT. This sequence encodes CSAGDGGVEGQPQHF.

The chain employs TRBV30 and TRBJ2-1; no clear D gene. CDR1 and CDR2 (germline): GTSNPN, SVGIG (reference sequence). Trimming removed 2 bases at V and 0 bases at J, with 8 bases between. The CDR3 consists of 14 residues. In nucleotides, the CDR3 is TGTGCCTGGAGTAAGCTGAGCTCCTACAATGAGCAGTTCTTC. It encodes CAWSKLSSYNEQFF.

This chain links TRBV4-2 with TRBJ2-2; 7 positions agree with TRBD2. This CDR3 has 14 amino acids. Germline CDR1 and CDR2: LGHNA and YNFKEQ. J gave up 6 bases and V 3 bases, and 4 bases lay outside the gene matches. For the CDR3, the DNA is TGTGCCAGCAGCCACGGACTAGTTCCCGGGGAGCTGTTTTTT. It specifies CASSHGLVPGELFF.

The CDR3 DNA reads TGTGCCAGCAGCCCCAACGGCGGGGGCCGGAGCACCATATATTTT. Amino acids: CASSPNGGGRSTIYF. V is TRBV7-6 and J is TRBJ1-3; D perhaps matches TRBD1 (6 bases). This CDR3 is built from 15 residues. Germline assignment: CDR1 SGHVS and CDR2 FNYEAQ. V dropped 5 bases and J dropped 9 bases, with 20 bases sitting between them.